A single count supports the clone carrying this T cell receptor (beta chain). Its specificity is not known. The data were obtained in a study of cytomegalovirus exposure and HLA in healthy donors. V gave up 6 bases and J gave up 0 bases, with 14 bases separating them. Germline CDR1 reads SNHLY; CDR2 reads FYNNEI. This CDR3 comprises 16 residues. Separate from the approximately 720-subject first cohort, the approximately 130-subject validation cohort was the one that the donors belonged to. Whole-study findings and limits: Subsequent analysis revealed that first-cohort TCR clusters tended to co-occur in the roughly 120 validation repertoires. Associated with cytomegalovirus, according to the listing, were 150 to 200 TCR beta chains.

The assay was immunoSEQ multiplex PCR, and TCRdb's table has in-frame clones only and misses some. The sample has approximately 130,000 clones; around 90% are singletons. The chain combines TRBV2 with TRBJ1-4; D is undetermined. Sequences were obtained from PBMCs. The sequence was obtained from a woman aged 18 to 35 in good health and CMV-seronegative. CDR3 in amino acids: CASRKTEVATNEKLFF. The CDR3 region has the DNA TGTGCCAGCAGAAAAACAGAAGTTGCAACTAATGAAAAACTGTTTTTT.